This T cell receptor (beta chain) is from a study of Ad26.COV2.S vaccination and SARS-CoV-2 variants. About the study: Ad26.COV2.S, an intramuscular injection, was given once or twice 56 days apart.

The V end was cut by 1 base, the J end by 3 bases, with 13 bases between. The CDR3 contains 16 residues. CDR1 is MNHEY, CDR2 SMNVEV, per germline (reference sequence). Note on this clone: The antigen is unknown.

Findings and limits, study-wide: Total T cell responses, in the TCR breadth and depth analyses, may have been underestimated.

Profiled with immunoSEQ multiplex PCR; TCRdb holds only in-frame clones, not every one. The data contain about 350,000 clones, 75% to 90% of them singletons. Documented treatment: 15 to 20 received Ad26.COV2.S at low or high dose, single or two shots; 5 received placebo; per-sample allocation not given. The study sampled participants on day 63 after the first vaccine or placebo injection. The specimen comprised peripheral blood, sampled in a trial of Ad26.COV2.S vaccine versus placebo. The chain links TRBV27 to TRBJ2-1, with D possibly matching TRBD1 (6 bases). This TCR came from a person between 18 and 65 years old who received the Ad26.COV2.S COVID-19 vaccine or a placebo. CDR3 sequence reads: CASSLFQGLIYNEQFF. CDR3 sequence (DNA): TGTGCCAGCAGTTTATTTCAGGGGCTAATCTACAATGAGCAGTTCTTC.